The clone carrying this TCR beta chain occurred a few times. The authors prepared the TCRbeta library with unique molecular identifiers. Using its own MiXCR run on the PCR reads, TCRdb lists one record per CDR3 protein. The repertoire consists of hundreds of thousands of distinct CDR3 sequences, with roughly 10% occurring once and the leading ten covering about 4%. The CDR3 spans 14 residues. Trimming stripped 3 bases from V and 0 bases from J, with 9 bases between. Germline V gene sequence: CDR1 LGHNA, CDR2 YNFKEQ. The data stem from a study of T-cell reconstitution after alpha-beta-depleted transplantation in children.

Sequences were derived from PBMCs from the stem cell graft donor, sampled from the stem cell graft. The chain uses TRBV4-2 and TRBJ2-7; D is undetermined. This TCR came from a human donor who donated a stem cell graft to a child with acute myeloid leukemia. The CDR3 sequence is CASSQSLRSYEQYF. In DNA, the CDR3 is TGTGCCAGCAGCCAGAGTTTGCGCTCCTACGAGCAGTACTTC.